Described below is a single T cell receptor (beta chain) sequence and its context. TCRdb's table, derived via immunoSEQ multiplex PCR, lists solely in-frame clones and lacks some. The top ten hold 2% to 2.5% of the sample, which has about 120,000 clones, roughly 79% seen once. This record comes from a study of blood T cell repertoires in COVID-19. Looking at the study overall: T cells, B-cell-depleted T cells, or PBMCs provided the cDNA or gDNA that served as material.

This CDR3 comprises 13 residues. Germline CDR1 SQVTM, CDR2 ANQGSEA. The V end was cut by 4 bases, the J end by 2 bases, with 8 bases between. Sequenced sample: peripheral blood. This clonotype originated in a man in his 70s with acute or convalescent COVID-19. This rearrangement joins TRBV29-1 to TRBJ2-2; the D gene is possibly TRBD2 (5 bases). For the CDR3, the DNA is TGCAGCGTTGTTCTAGCCAACACCGGGGAGCTGTTTTTT. It codes for CSVVLANTGELFF.